Listed here is a single T cell receptor (beta chain). What it recognizes is unknown. This specimen belongs to a study of OX40 agonist ivuxolimab in advanced cancers. General study results and limits: There were also nonresponders showing low normalized T-cell clonal expansion.

Between the trimmed V and J ends, which lost 1 base and 0 bases, there was a span of 12 bases. Germline V gene data show CDR1 as LNHDA and CDR2 as SQIVND (reference sequence). This CDR3 spans 16 amino acids. Produced via immunoSEQ multiplex PCR; TCRdb's table is partial and in-frame only. The data hold around 64,000 clones, with 80% observed a single time. Sequenced material: CD4+ or CD8+ T cells sorted from blood, taken in a trial of the OX40 agonist ivuxolimab. The chain couples TRBV19 to TRBJ1-2; TRBD1 is a possible D gene (5 bases). This TCR was sampled from an adult with an advanced solid tumor such as melanoma, head and neck, liver or kidney cancer. CDR3 in DNA: TGTGCCAGTAGTATAGCCCAGGGCCAAGCTAACTATGGCTACACCTTC. Its protein product is CASSIAQGQANYGYTF.